The rows below give T cell receptor beta chains drawn from one sample of a study of Ad26.COV2.S vaccination and SARS-CoV-2 variants. Libraries were prepared by immunoSEQ multiplex PCR; TCRdb keeps only in-frame clonotypes and omits some of them. The sample has around 450,000 clones; 89% are singletons. The sequencing here drew on peripheral blood, taken in a trial of Ad26.COV2.S vaccine versus placebo. These receptors were obtained from a person between 18 and 65 years old who received the Ad26.COV2.S COVID-19 vaccine or a placebo. Each CDR3 is given with its conserved first and last residue. Fields, in order: J gene, V gene, clone size, D gene, CDR3 protein, CDR3 DNA. The D gene is left open where the match is weak. Size values are once, few and many counts, or a class for expanded clones, and some rows have none.

>TRBJ1-4|TRBV9|.|.
CASSLRPGPHNGNEKLFF
TGTGCCAGCTCGTTACGCCCGGGCCCCCATAACGGGAATGAAAAACTGTTTTTT
>TRBJ2-2|TRBV2|.|.
CASIRDLNTGELFF
TGTGCCAGCATTAGGGACTTAAACACCGGGGAGCTGTTTTTT
>TRBJ2-5|TRBV7-2|.|TRBD1
CASSSQGQGRETQYF
TGTGCCAGCAGCTCCCAGGGACAGGGGCGAGAGACCCAGTACTTC
>TRBJ2-2|TRBV12-3/TRBV12-4|.|.
CASSQNTGELFF
TGTGCCAGCAGCCAAAACACCGGGGAGCTGTTTTTT
>TRBJ1-2|TRBV5-1|.|.
CASSLAAVDGYTF
TGCGCCAGCAGCTTGGCCGCTGTGGATGGCTACACCTTC
>TRBJ1-1|TRBV20-1|few|.
CSASWGHNPEAFF
TGCAGTGCTAGTTGGGGGCACAACCCTGAAGCTTTCTTT
>TRBJ2-5|TRBV28|.|.
CASSQGGIWDLQETQYF
TGTGCCAGCAGTCAAGGGGGGATTTGGGACCTCCAAGAGACCCAGTACTTC
>TRBJ1-1|TRBV6-2/TRBV6-3|.|TRBD1
CASSYSIWDRDLDTEAFF
TGTGCCAGCAGTTACTCGATATGGGACAGGGATCTCGACACTGAAGCTTTCTTT
>TRBJ1-2|TRBV7-2|.|.
CASSLRGGGYGYTF
TGTGCCAGCAGCTTAAGGGGCGGGGGATATGGCTACACCTTC
>TRBJ1-2|TRBV29-1|.|.
CSVTWDSELYGYTF
TGCAGCGTGACCTGGGACTCCGAATTATATGGCTACACCTTC
>TRBJ1-1|TRBV15|.|.
CATSRVGGQGPEAFF
TGTGCCACCAGCAGAGTGGGAGGGCAGGGGCCGGAAGCTTTCTTT
>TRBJ1-1|TRBV6-5|.|TRBD1
CASSPDRGTEAFF
TGTGCCAGCAGCCCAGACAGGGGCACTGAAGCTTTCTTT
>TRBJ1-1|TRBV18|.|.
CASSPMMSENTEAFF
TGTGCCAGCTCACCGATGATGTCGGAGAACACTGAAGCTTTCTTT
>TRBJ2-1|TRBV18|.|TRBD2
CASSPTSGTSGGGSYNEQFF
TGTGCCAGCTCACCAACTTCCGGGACTAGCGGGGGAGGGTCCTACAATGAGCAGTTCTTC
>TRBJ2-1|TRBV18|.|.
CASSPDRNNEQFF
TGTGCCAGCTCACCTGACAGGAACAATGAGCAGTTCTTC
>TRBJ1-2|TRBV2|.|.
CASSGQNYGYTF
TGTGCCAGCAGTGGCCAGAACTATGGCTACACCTTC
>TRBJ2-3|TRBV7-2|.|TRBD1
CASSTPLDRGDTQYF
TGTGCCAGCAGCACGCCGCTAGACAGGGGGGATACGCAGTATTTT
>TRBJ2-5|TRBV5-1|.|.
CASSLVVSGQETQYF
TGCGCCAGCAGCTTGGTAGTTAGCGGCCAAGAGACCCAGTACTTC
>TRBJ2-4|TRBV4-3|.|.
CASSQAPSGAKNIQYF
TGCGCCAGCAGCCAAGCCCCGTCGGGAGCCAAAAACATTCAGTACTTC